These T cell receptor beta chains were read from a single sample in a study of long-term antiretroviral therapy in people with HIV. Some clones are missing from TCRdb's copy, which holds only in-frame ones; the method was immunoSEQ multiplex PCR. The data contain approximately 36,000 clones, about 80% of them singletons. Sample: unsorted PBMCs, taken 0.6 years after starting antiretroviral therapy. These receptors were collected from a man younger than 35 with HIV. Each CDR3 is given with its conserved first and last residue. D genes are given only for firm matches. Some rows mark clone size as missing; the rest say once, few, many or name a class of expanded clone.

d_gene: TRBD1
v_gene: TRBV7-9
abundance: NA
j_gene: TRBJ2-1
CDR3aa: CASSPGQSRNEQFF
CDR3nt: TGTGCCAGCAGCCCGGGACAGTCCAGAAATGAGCAGTTCTTC

d_gene: NA
v_gene: TRBV12-5
abundance: once
j_gene: TRBJ1-1
CDR3aa: CASGLTGGTEAFF
CDR3nt: TGTGCTAGTGGTCTTACGGGGGGGACTGAAGCTTTCTTT

d_gene: TRBD1
v_gene: TRBV6-5
abundance: NA
j_gene: TRBJ1-3
CDR3aa: CASSYGQGGNTIYF
CDR3nt: TGTGCCAGCAGTTACGGACAGGGAGGAAACACCATATATTTT

d_gene: NA
v_gene: TRBV27
abundance: NA
j_gene: TRBJ1-2
CDR3aa: CASSPTTTADYGYTF
CDR3nt: TGTGCCAGCAGTCCTACCACGACAGCTGACTATGGCTACACCTTC

d_gene: TRBD2
v_gene: TRBV9
abundance: once
j_gene: TRBJ2-5
CDR3aa: CASSPMGGLAGEETQYF
CDR3nt: TGTGCCAGCAGCCCAATGGGGGGACTAGCGGGAGAAGAGACCCAGTACTTC

d_gene: NA
v_gene: TRBV6-5
abundance: NA
j_gene: TRBJ1-3
CDR3aa: CASSGSTSGNTIYF
CDR3nt: TGTGCCAGCAGTGGGTCTACGTCTGGAAACACCATATATTTT

d_gene: NA
v_gene: TRBV7-2
abundance: NA
j_gene: TRBJ2-2
CDR3aa: CASSLFGVTGELFF
CDR3nt: TGTGCCAGCAGCTTATTTGGTGTCACCGGGGAGCTGTTTTTT

d_gene: NA
v_gene: TRBV29-1
abundance: NA
j_gene: TRBJ2-1
CDR3aa: CSVFEAYQFF
CDR3nt: TGCAGCGTTTTTGAAGCGTATCAGTTCTTC

d_gene: NA
v_gene: TRBV9
abundance: NA
j_gene: TRBJ1-1
CDR3aa: CASSVGARGEAFF
CDR3nt: TGTGCCAGCAGCGTAGGGGCGAGAGGTGAAGCTTTCTTT

d_gene: TRBD2
v_gene: TRBV28
abundance: NA
j_gene: TRBJ2-7
CDR3aa: CASSGRDSSSYEQYF
CDR3nt: TGTGCCAGCAGTGGGAGGGACTCCAGCTCCTACGAGCAGTACTTC

d_gene: TRBD1
v_gene: TRBV28
abundance: NA
j_gene: TRBJ1-2
CDR3aa: CASRADRVDGYTF
CDR3nt: TGTGCCAGCAGAGCGGACAGGGTGGACGGCTACACCTTC

d_gene: TRBD2
v_gene: TRBV5-4
abundance: NA
j_gene: TRBJ2-7
CDR3aa: CASSVEREFWIEQYF
CDR3nt: TGTGCCAGCAGCGTCGAGCGGGAGTTCTGGATCGAGCAGTACTTC

d_gene: NA
v_gene: TRBV2
abundance: NA
j_gene: TRBJ2-7
CDR3aa: CASSLHSYEQYF
CDR3nt: TGTGCCAGCAGTTTGCACTCCTACGAGCAGTACTTC

d_gene: TRBD1
v_gene: TRBV6-4
abundance: NA
j_gene: TRBJ2-1
CDR3aa: CASSPARGQSNEQFF
CDR3nt: TGTGCCAGCAGTCCCGCCAGGGGGCAGAGCAATGAGCAGTTCTTC

d_gene: TRBD1
v_gene: TRBV5-8
abundance: NA
j_gene: TRBJ2-5
CDR3aa: CASGTGGFKGSETQYF
CDR3nt: TGTGCCAGCGGGACAGGGGGTTTTAAGGGTTCGGAGACCCAGTACTTC

d_gene: NA
v_gene: TRBV27
abundance: NA
j_gene: TRBJ2-7
CDR3aa: CASSITVGARPYEQYF
CDR3nt: TGTGCCAGCAGTATCACGGTCGGGGCGCGACCCTACGAGCAGTACTTC

d_gene: TRBD1
v_gene: TRBV9
abundance: NA
j_gene: TRBJ2-2
CDR3aa: CASSVARTGNTGELFF
CDR3nt: TGTGCCAGCAGCGTAGCCCGGACAGGGAACACCGGGGAGCTGTTTTTT

d_gene: NA
v_gene: TRBV15
abundance: NA
j_gene: TRBJ1-2
CDR3aa: CATSRGSTDYGYTF
CDR3nt: TGTGCCACCAGCAGAGGATCAACAGACTATGGCTACACCTTC

d_gene: NA
v_gene: TRBV7-2
abundance: NA
j_gene: TRBJ2-5
CDR3aa: CASSRNVGRFQETQYF
CDR3nt: TGTGCCAGCAGCCGTAATGTCGGGCGGTTCCAAGAGACCCAGTACTTC

d_gene: TRBD1
v_gene: TRBV27
abundance: NA
j_gene: TRBJ1-5
CDR3aa: CASSPWTGGGNQPQHF
CDR3nt: TGTGCCAGCAGTCCCTGGACAGGAGGCGGCAATCAGCCCCAGCATTTT

d_gene: NA
v_gene: TRBV11-2
abundance: NA
j_gene: TRBJ2-1
CDR3aa: CASSLTLVPEQFF
CDR3nt: TGTGCCAGCAGCTTGACGCTAGTGCCCGAGCAGTTCTTC

d_gene: TRBD1
v_gene: TRBV2
abundance: NA
j_gene: TRBJ1-1
CDR3aa: CASSGEDRGQNTEAFF
CDR3nt: TGTGCCAGCAGTGGCGAGGACAGGGGGCAGAACACTGAAGCTTTCTTT

d_gene: NA
v_gene: TRBV6-5
abundance: NA
j_gene: TRBJ2-1
CDR3aa: CASSYLRGGNEQFF
CDR3nt: TGTGCCAGCAGTTACCTCCGGGGAGGCAATGAGCAGTTCTTC

d_gene: NA
v_gene: TRBV28
abundance: NA
j_gene: TRBJ2-7
CDR3aa: CASSLVGYRYEQYF
CDR3nt: TGTGCCAGCAGTTTAGTAGGGTATAGGTACGAGCAGTACTTC

d_gene: NA
v_gene: TRBV11-2
abundance: once
j_gene: TRBJ2-7
CDR3aa: CASSLGESYEQYF
CDR3nt: TGTGCCAGCAGCTTAGGGGAGTCCTACGAGCAGTACTTC

d_gene: NA
v_gene: TRBV4-3
abundance: once
j_gene: TRBJ1-1
CDR3aa: CASSQDRAMNTEAFF
CDR3nt: TGCGCCAGCAGCCAAGACAGGGCTATGAACACTGAAGCTTTCTTT

d_gene: NA
v_gene: TRBV28
abundance: NA
j_gene: TRBJ1-2
CDR3aa: CASNTNIKGYTF
CDR3nt: TGTGCCAGCAACACTAACATAAAAGGCTACACCTTC

d_gene: TRBD2
v_gene: TRBV14
abundance: NA
j_gene: TRBJ2-3
CDR3aa: CASSKLALGDTQYF
CDR3nt: TGTGCCAGCAGCAAACTAGCGCTCGGTGATACGCAGTATTTT

d_gene: TRBD1
v_gene: TRBV18
abundance: NA
j_gene: TRBJ1-3
CDR3aa: CASSPRTGSGNTIYF
CDR3nt: TGTGCCAGCTCACCCAGGACAGGCTCTGGAAACACCATATATTTT

d_gene: NA
v_gene: TRBV7-8
abundance: NA
j_gene: TRBJ2-5
CDR3aa: CASSPDLRETQYF
CDR3nt: TGTGCCAGCAGCCCCGACTTAAGAGAGACCCAGTACTTC

d_gene: TRBD2
v_gene: TRBV11-2
abundance: few
j_gene: TRBJ2-4
CDR3aa: CASSLDLAGVVSYF
CDR3nt: TGTGCCAGCAGCTTAGATCTAGCGGGAGTAGTTTCGTACTTC

d_gene: NA
v_gene: TRBV5-1
abundance: once
j_gene: TRBJ1-1
CDR3aa: CASRSSQGLNTEAFF
CDR3nt: TGCGCCAGCAGGTCGTCACAGGGCTTGAACACTGAAGCTTTCTTT

d_gene: NA
v_gene: TRBV7-9
abundance: NA
j_gene: TRBJ2-7
CDR3aa: CASSLVSMNTYEQYF
CDR3nt: TGTGCCAGCAGCTTAGTCTCTATGAATACCTACGAGCAGTACTTC

d_gene: TRBD2
v_gene: TRBV7-9
abundance: NA
j_gene: TRBJ2-2
CDR3aa: CASSLASGSSGELFF
CDR3nt: TGTGCCAGCAGCTTAGCAAGCGGGAGCTCCGGGGAGCTGTTTTTT

d_gene: TRBD2
v_gene: TRBV5-1
abundance: NA
j_gene: TRBJ2-1
CDR3aa: CASSLAGTSGHNEQFF
CDR3nt: TGCGCCAGCAGCTTGGCTGGGACTAGCGGACACAATGAGCAGTTCTTC

d_gene: NA
v_gene: TRBV11-2
abundance: once
j_gene: TRBJ1-2
CDR3aa: CASSLSLLYGYTF
CDR3nt: TGTGCCAGCAGCCTGTCACTTCTCTATGGCTACACCTTC

d_gene: NA
v_gene: TRBV7-2
abundance: NA
j_gene: TRBJ2-2
CDR3aa: CASSQIVQNTGELFF
CDR3nt: TGTGCCAGCAGTCAAATCGTACAGAACACCGGGGAGCTGTTTTTT

d_gene: NA
v_gene: TRBV5-1
abundance: few
j_gene: TRBJ2-7
CDR3aa: CASRSGAEYEQYF
CDR3nt: TGCGCCAGCAGGTCAGGGGCGGAATACGAGCAGTACTTC

d_gene: NA
v_gene: TRBV6-5
abundance: NA
j_gene: TRBJ2-3
CDR3aa: CASSPFLASTDTQYF
CDR3nt: TGTGCCAGCAGTCCCTTTCTAGCTAGCACAGATACGCAGTATTTT

d_gene: NA
v_gene: TRBV30
abundance: NA
j_gene: TRBJ2-3
CDR3aa: CAWSVRGDTQYF
CDR3nt: TGTGCCTGGAGTGTACGGGGGGATACGCAGTATTTT

d_gene: TRBD2
v_gene: TRBV6-5
abundance: NA
j_gene: TRBJ2-1
CDR3aa: CASSHLAGGNEQFF
CDR3nt: TGTGCCAGCAGTCATCTAGCGGGGGGGAATGAGCAGTTCTTC

d_gene: NA
v_gene: TRBV30
abundance: few
j_gene: TRBJ1-5
CDR3aa: CAWSVGSNQPQHF
CDR3nt: TGTGCCTGGAGTGTGGGTAGCAATCAGCCCCAGCATTTT

d_gene: TRBD2
v_gene: TRBV29-1
abundance: NA
j_gene: TRBJ2-1
CDR3aa: CSVTTGTSGRALYNEQFF
CDR3nt: TGCAGCGTCACCACCGGGACTAGCGGGAGGGCCCTCTACAATGAGCAGTTCTTC

d_gene: NA
v_gene: TRBV30
abundance: NA
j_gene: TRBJ2-2
CDR3aa: CAWRFGQNTGELFF
CDR3nt: TGTGCCTGGAGATTCGGACAGAACACCGGGGAGCTGTTTTTT

d_gene: NA
v_gene: TRBV30
abundance: NA
j_gene: TRBJ1-2
CDR3aa: CAWSLGWNYGYTF
CDR3nt: TGTGCCTGGAGTCTGGGATGGAACTATGGCTACACCTTC

d_gene: TRBD1
v_gene: TRBV7-2
abundance: few
j_gene: TRBJ2-7
CDR3aa: CASSHPTGTGRPYEQYF
CDR3nt: TGTGCCAGCAGCCATCCTACCGGGACAGGGAGGCCCTACGAGCAGTACTTC